The rows below give T cell receptor beta chains drawn from one sample of a study of T cells in Graves' hyperthyroidism and ophthalmopathy. TCRdb independently ran MiXCR on the multiplex PCR reads; one entry per CDR3 protein. The data show around 420,000 distinct CDR3 sequences, roughly 15% seen once. The source material was blood. The receptors shown here come from a woman aged 18-29 years with Graves' hyperthyroidism. Both conserved end residues are part of each CDR3. Each record gives: V gene, D gene, clone size, J gene, CDR3 protein, CDR3 DNA. The D gene is left open where the match is weak. A clone size is listed for some rows: how often the clone was seen (once, few, many), or a class if it is expanded.

TRBV10-3	TRBD2	few	TRBJ2-1	CATKLAESSYNEQFF	TGTGCCACCAAACTAGCGGAGAGCTCCTACAATGAGCAGTTCTTC
TRBV19	-	few	TRBJ2-5	CASSRSIQETQYF	TGTGCCAGTAGTAGATCTATCCAAGAGACCCAGTACTTC
TRBV5-1	TRBD1	few	TRBJ2-1	CASSLDRDRIYNEQFF	TGCGCCAGCAGCTTGGACCGGGACAGAATTTACAATGAGCAGTTCTTC
TRBV7-2	-	-	TRBJ2-5	CASSRGAIEETQYF	TGTGCCAGCAGCCGGGGGGCCATCGAAGAGACCCAGTACTTC
TRBV6-2/TRBV6-3	TRBD2	many	TRBJ2-7	CASSQGLDINEQYF	TGTGCCAGCAGCCAAGGACTAGACATAAACGAGCAGTACTTC
TRBV11-2	TRBD1	few	TRBJ1-4	CASSLGATGGGEKLFF	TGTGCCAGCAGCTTAGGAGCGACAGGGGGCGGTGAAAAACTGTTTTTT
TRBV28	TRBD1	many	TRBJ2-5	CASSFNRGRRETQYF	TGTGCCAGCAGTTTTAACAGGGGGCGCCGAGAGACCCAGTACTTC
TRBV20-1	-	-	TRBJ2-7	CSARDKSSELPAEQYF	TGCAGTGCTAGAGATAAATCTAGCGAACTCCCCGCCGAGCAGTACTTC
TRBV4-2	TRBD2	few	TRBJ2-2	CASSQEGDYNTGELFF	TGTGCCAGCAGCCAAGAAGGGGACTACAACACCGGGGAGCTGTTTTTT
TRBV30	TRBD1	many	TRBJ1-2	CAWSPELGGTGEEGYTF	TGTGCCTGGAGTCCTGAACTAGGCGGGACAGGGGAGGAAGGCTACACCTTC
TRBV28	-	many	TRBJ2-4	CASSRQTRAGPENIQYF	TGTGCCAGCAGCCGACAGACTAGAGCGGGTCCAGAAAACATTCAGTACTTC
TRBV7-7	TRBD2	once	TRBJ2-1	CASSKGLAGVDEQFF	TGTGCTAGCAGCAAGGGACTAGCGGGAGTCGATGAGCAGTTCTTC
TRBV29-1	-	-	TRBJ1-1	CSVDGGRGRTEAFF	TGCAGCGTTGACGGGGGGAGGGGACGCACTGAAGCTTTCTTT
TRBV27	TRBD1	few	TRBJ2-7	CASSSGQGGSYEQYF	TGTGCCAGCAGTTCGGGACAGGGGGGATCCTACGAGCAGTACTTC
TRBV12-3/TRBV12-4	-	many	TRBJ2-1	CASSPTGLLGDEQFF	TGTGCCAGCAGTCCCACGGGACTCCTAGGGGATGAGCAGTTCTTC
TRBV7-9	TRBD2	many	TRBJ2-7	CASSLVVGLAGPYEQYF	TGTGCCAGCAGCTTAGTTGTCGGACTAGCGGGCCCCTACGAGCAGTACTTC
TRBV24-1	TRBD2	many	TRBJ2-7	CATSAGGPPYEQYF	TGTGCCACCTCGGCGGGAGGACCTCCCTACGAGCAGTACTTC
TRBV19	-	-	TRBJ2-1	CASSIVFRAGYEQFF	TGTGCCAGTAGTATAGTTTTCAGGGCTGGCTATGAGCAGTTCTTC
TRBV20-1	-	many	TRBJ1-1	CSAPDQGGTEAFF	TGCAGTGCTCCAGATCAGGGTGGCACTGAAGCTTTCTTT
TRBV20-1	-	-	TRBJ2-2	CSARKTGTGELFF	TGCAGTGCTAGGAAAACTGGGACCGGGGAGCTGTTTTTT
TRBV2	-	many	TRBJ1-1	CASSESRFSEAFF	TGTGCCAGCAGTGAATCCCGATTTTCTGAAGCTTTCTTT
TRBV6-1	TRBD2	many	TRBJ2-3	CASSRVAGGADTQYF	TGTGCCAGCAGTCGAGTAGCGGGGGGCGCAGATACGCAGTATTTT
TRBV6-2/TRBV6-3	-	-	TRBJ2-5	CASSYSVGVETQYF	TGTGCCAGCAGTTACTCAGTAGGAGTGGAGACCCAGTACTTC
TRBV27	TRBD2	-	TRBJ2-3	CASSPKLAGLDTQYF	TGTGCCAGCAGCCCCAAACTAGCGGGGCTGGATACGCAGTATTTT
TRBV19	TRBD2	-	TRBJ2-3	CASSIDPGGSTDTQYF	TGTGCCAGTAGTATAGACCCGGGAGGAAGCACAGATACGCAGTATTTT
TRBV6-5	TRBD1	-	TRBJ1-3	CASSYSQGALRSGNTIYF	TGTGCCAGCAGTTACTCACAGGGGGCCCTGAGGTCTGGAAACACCATATATTTT
TRBV29-1	TRBD2	many	TRBJ2-1	CSVGGAGLNNEQFF	TGCAGCGTTGGTGGAGCGGGACTCAACAATGAGCAGTTCTTC
TRBV5-1	TRBD1	many	TRBJ1-1	CASSLRDQGANTEAFF	TGCGCCAGCAGCTTGAGGGACCAGGGGGCGAACACTGAAGCTTTCTTT
TRBV27	TRBD2	few	TRBJ2-5	CASSPGIRGGPETQYF	TGTGCCAGCAGTCCCGGAATACGGGGGGGCCCCGAGACCCAGTACTTC
TRBV20-1	TRBD2	many	TRBJ2-7	CSARLAGVVDEQYF	TGCAGTGCTAGACTAGCGGGAGTAGTCGACGAGCAGTACTTC
TRBV6-1	TRBD2	-	TRBJ2-7	CASSLTSVNEQYF	TGTGCCAGCAGTCTGACTAGCGTCAATGAGCAGTACTTC
TRBV6-1	TRBD1	-	TRBJ1-5	CASSNGDRGNNQPQHF	TGTGCCAGCAGTAACGGGGACAGGGGTAACAATCAGCCCCAGCATTTT
TRBV5-1	TRBD1	-	TRBJ2-5	CASSADPGQAVYQETQYF	TGCGCCAGCAGCGCAGACCCGGGACAGGCCGTCTACCAAGAGACCCAGTACTTC
TRBV27	-	-	TRBJ1-4	CASSLNGGVEKLFF	TGTGCCAGCAGTCTAAATGGGGGGGTCGAAAAACTGTTTTTT
TRBV20-1	TRBD2	many	TRBJ2-5	CSARDSNSGSETQYF	TGCAGTGCTAGAGATAGCAATAGCGGGAGCGAGACCCAGTACTTC
TRBV6-1	-	many	TRBJ1-1	CASRVAFQLNTEAFF	TGTGCCAGCAGGGTGGCCTTTCAGTTGAACACTGAAGCTTTCTTT
TRBV6-1	-	many	TRBJ1-2	CASSYVGSLGYTF	TGTGCCAGCAGTTATGTCGGATCCCTTGGCTACACCTTC
TRBV30	-	many	TRBJ1-6	CAWSVGGINSPLHF	TGTGCCTGGAGTGTCGGGGGCATCAATTCACCCCTCCACTTT
TRBV5-1	TRBD2	-	TRBJ2-1	CASSASGKGPYNEQFF	TGTGCCAGCAGCGCGAGCGGGAAGGGGCCTTACAATGAGCAGTTCTTC
TRBV5-1	TRBD2	few	TRBJ2-1	CASSFREAGAYNEQFF	TGCGCCAGCAGCTTTAGGGAGGCGGGAGCCTACAATGAGCAGTTCTTC
TRBV18	-	many	TRBJ2-2	CASSPGTTGELFF	TGTGCCAGCTCACCAGGGACGACCGGGGAGCTGTTTTTT
TRBV4-1	-	-	TRBJ1-1	CASSHPPRPGAYTEAFF	TGCGCCAGCAGCCACCCCCCGCGGCCTGGAGCTTACACTGAAGCTTTCTTT
TRBV4-1	-	few	TRBJ1-2	CASSGRIPDYGYTF	TGCGCCAGCAGCGGAAGGATACCGGACTATGGCTACACCTTC
TRBV30	-	many	TRBJ1-6	CAWTGQRYSPLHF	TGTGCCTGGACGGGGCAGAGGTATTCACCCCTCCACTTT
TRBV6-6	TRBD2	many	TRBJ2-7	CASSYSSGRAIGYEQYF	TGTGCCAGCAGTTACAGTAGCGGGAGGGCCATAGGATACGAGCAGTACTTC
TRBV12-5	-	few	TRBJ1-5	CASGLDRVMHF	TGTGCTAGTGGTTTGGACAGGGTAATGCATTTT
TRBV5-1	-	many	TRBJ1-1	CASSLERGHTEAFF	TGCGCCAGCAGCTTGGAAAGGGGACACACTGAAGCTTTCTTT
TRBV15	TRBD1	few	TRBJ2-3	CATSRAGRGLITDTQYF	TGTGCCACCAGCAGGGCCGGCAGGGGGCTAATAACAGATACGCAGTATTTT
TRBV18	-	many	TRBJ2-5	CASSPQQGPETQYF	TGTGCCAGCTCACCTCAACAGGGCCCGGAGACCCAGTACTTC
TRBV27	TRBD2	few	TRBJ2-1	CASSALAGSVAEQFF	TGTGCCAGCAGTGCGTTAGCGGGAAGTGTGGCCGAGCAGTTCTTC
TRBV11-2	TRBD1	many	TRBJ1-1	CASSLAWDRAEAFF	TGTGCCAGCAGCTTAGCCTGGGACAGGGCTGAAGCTTTCTTT
TRBV7-8	-	many	TRBJ1-1	CASSLRAGPLNTEAFF	TGTGCCAGCAGCTTACGGGCAGGGCCTCTGAACACTGAAGCTTTCTTT
TRBV12-5	TRBD1	-	TRBJ1-1	CASASDRDTEAFF	TGTGCTAGTGCCTCGGACAGGGACACTGAAGCTTTCTTT
TRBV20-1	-	few	TRBJ1-2	CSAREAYGCTF	TGCAGTGCTAGGGAGGCCTATGGCTGCACCTTC
TRBV6-1	TRBD2	many	TRBJ2-5	CASSDLAGGPFQTQYF	TGTGCCAGCAGTGATTTAGCGGGAGGGCCGTTCCAGACCCAGTACTTC